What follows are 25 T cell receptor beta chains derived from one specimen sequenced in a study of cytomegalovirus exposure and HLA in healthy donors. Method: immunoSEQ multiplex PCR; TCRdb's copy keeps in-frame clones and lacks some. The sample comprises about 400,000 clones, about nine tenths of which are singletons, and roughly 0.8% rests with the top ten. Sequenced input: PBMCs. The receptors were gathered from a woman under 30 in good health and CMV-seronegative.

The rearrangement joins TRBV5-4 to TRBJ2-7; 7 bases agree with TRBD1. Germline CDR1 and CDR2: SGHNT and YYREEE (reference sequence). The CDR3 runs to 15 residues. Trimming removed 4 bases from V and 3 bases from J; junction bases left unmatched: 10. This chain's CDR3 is CASSPTGTDYYEQYF. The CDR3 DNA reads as TGTGCCAGCAGCCCAACCGGGACAGATTACTACGAGCAGTACTTC. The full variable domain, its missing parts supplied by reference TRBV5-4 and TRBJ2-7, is ETGVTQSPTHLIKTRGQQVTLRCSSQSGHNTVSWYQQALGQGPQFIFQYYREEENGRGNFPPRFSGLQFPNYSSELNVNALELDDSALYLCASSPTGTDYYEQYFGPGTRLTVT.

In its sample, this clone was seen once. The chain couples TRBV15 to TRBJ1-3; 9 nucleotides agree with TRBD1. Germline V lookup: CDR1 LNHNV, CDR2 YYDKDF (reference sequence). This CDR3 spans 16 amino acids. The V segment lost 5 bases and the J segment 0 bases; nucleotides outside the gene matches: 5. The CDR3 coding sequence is TGTGCCACCAGCTGGGGACAGGGAGGCTCTGGAAACACCATATATTTT. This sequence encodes CATSWGQGGSGNTIYF.

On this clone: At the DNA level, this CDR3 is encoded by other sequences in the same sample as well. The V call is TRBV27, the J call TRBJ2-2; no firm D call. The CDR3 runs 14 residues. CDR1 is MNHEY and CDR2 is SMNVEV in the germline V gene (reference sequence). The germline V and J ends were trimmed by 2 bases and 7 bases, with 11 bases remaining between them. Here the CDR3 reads CASSLDRVGGELFF. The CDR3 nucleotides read TGTGCCAGCAGTTTAGATCGGGTGGGCGGGGAGCTGTTTTTT.

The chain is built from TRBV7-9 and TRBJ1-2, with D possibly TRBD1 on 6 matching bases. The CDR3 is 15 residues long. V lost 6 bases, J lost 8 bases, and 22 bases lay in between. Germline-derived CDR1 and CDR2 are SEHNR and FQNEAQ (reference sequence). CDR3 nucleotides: TGTGCCAGCAGACAATTACAGGGTAGCCTTCAGGGCTACACCTTC. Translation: CASRQLQGSLQGYTF.

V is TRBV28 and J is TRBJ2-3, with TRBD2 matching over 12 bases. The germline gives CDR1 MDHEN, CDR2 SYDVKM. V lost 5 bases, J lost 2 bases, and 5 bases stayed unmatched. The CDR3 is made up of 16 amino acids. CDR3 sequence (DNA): TGTGCCAGCAGTCGGAGACTAGCGGGGGACACAGATACGCAGTATTTT. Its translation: CASSRRLAGDTDTQYF.

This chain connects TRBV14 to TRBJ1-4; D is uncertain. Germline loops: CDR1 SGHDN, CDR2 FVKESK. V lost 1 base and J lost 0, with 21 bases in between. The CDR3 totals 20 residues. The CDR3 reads CASSQGISPNVRATNEKLFF. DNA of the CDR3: TGTGCCAGCAGCCAAGGAATCTCCCCCAACGTCCGGGCAACTAATGAAAAACTGTTTTTT.

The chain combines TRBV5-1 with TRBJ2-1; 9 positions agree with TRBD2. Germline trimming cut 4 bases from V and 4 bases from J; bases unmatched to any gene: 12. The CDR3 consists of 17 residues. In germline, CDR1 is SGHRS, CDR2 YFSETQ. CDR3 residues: CASSAKVASGEYNEQFF. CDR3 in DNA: TGCGCCAGCAGCGCGAAGGTGGCTAGCGGGGAGTACAATGAGCAGTTCTTC.

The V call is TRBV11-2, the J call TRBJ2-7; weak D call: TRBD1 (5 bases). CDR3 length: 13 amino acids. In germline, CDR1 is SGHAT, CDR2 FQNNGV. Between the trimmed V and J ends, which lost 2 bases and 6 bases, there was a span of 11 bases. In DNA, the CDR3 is TGTGCCAGCAGCTTACGACAGTCACTCGAGCAGTACTTC. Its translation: CASSLRQSLEQYF.

In DNA, the CDR3 is TGTGCCAGCAGTCTTCGGACTAGCGGGGCCGGGGTCACAGATACGCAGTATTTT. The encoded protein is CASSLRTSGAGVTDTQYF. The chain combines TRBV27 with TRBJ2-3; 12 nucleotides line up with TRBD2. After removal of 5 bases from V and 2 bases from J, the junction contained 11 bases not matched to a gene. Per germline, CDR1 MNHEY and CDR2 SMNVEV (reference sequence). The CDR3 contains 18 residues.

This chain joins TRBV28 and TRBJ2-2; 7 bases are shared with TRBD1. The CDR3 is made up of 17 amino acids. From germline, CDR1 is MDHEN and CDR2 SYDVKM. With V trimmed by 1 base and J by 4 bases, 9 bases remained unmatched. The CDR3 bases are TGTGCCAGCAGTTTATTCGGGACAGAGGGAAGCACCGGGGAGCTGTTTTTT. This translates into CASSLFGTEGSTGELFF.

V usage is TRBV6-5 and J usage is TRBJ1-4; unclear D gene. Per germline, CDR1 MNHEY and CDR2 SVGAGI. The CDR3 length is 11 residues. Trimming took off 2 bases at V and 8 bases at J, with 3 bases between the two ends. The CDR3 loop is CASSYREKLFF. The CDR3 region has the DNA TGTGCCAGCAGTTACCGGGAAAAACTGTTTTTT.

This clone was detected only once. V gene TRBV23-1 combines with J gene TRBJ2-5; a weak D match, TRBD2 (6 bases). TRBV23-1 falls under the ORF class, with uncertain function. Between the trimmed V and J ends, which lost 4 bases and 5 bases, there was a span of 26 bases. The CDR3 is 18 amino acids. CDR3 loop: CASSRNGPSETPGETQYF. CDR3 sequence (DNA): TGCGCCAGCAGTCGGAATGGTCCTAGCGAAACTCCGGGGGAGACCCAGTACTTC.

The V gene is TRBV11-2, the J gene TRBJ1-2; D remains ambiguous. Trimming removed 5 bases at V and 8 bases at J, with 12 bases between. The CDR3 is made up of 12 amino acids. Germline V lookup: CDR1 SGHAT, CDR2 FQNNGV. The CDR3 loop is CASSPAGGGYTF. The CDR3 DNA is TGTGCCAGCAGCCCTGCTGGCGGGGGCTACACCTTC.

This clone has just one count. The CDR3 reads CASSQTHSDNYGYTF. The DNA for the CDR3 is TGCGCCAGCAGCCAAACCCACAGTGATAACTATGGCTACACCTTC. The V call is TRBV4-1, the J call TRBJ1-2, with D uncertain. Germline V gene lookup returns CDR1 MGHRA and CDR2 YSYEKL. The CDR3 is 15 amino acids. Trimming left V 2 bases short and J 1 base short, with 11 bases between.

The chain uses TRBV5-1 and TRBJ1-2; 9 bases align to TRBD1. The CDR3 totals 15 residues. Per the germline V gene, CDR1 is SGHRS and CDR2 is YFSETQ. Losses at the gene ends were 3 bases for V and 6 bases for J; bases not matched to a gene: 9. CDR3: CASSSGQGRGHGYTF. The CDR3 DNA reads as TGCGCCAGCAGCTCAGGACAGGGGAGGGGCCATGGCTACACCTTC.

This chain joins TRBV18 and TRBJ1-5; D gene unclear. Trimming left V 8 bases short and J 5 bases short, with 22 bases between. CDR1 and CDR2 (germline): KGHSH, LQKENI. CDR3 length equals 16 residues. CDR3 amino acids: CASGTIPVSRDQPQHF. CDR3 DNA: TGTGCCAGCGGTACCATTCCAGTTTCCCGGGATCAGCCCCAGCATTTT.

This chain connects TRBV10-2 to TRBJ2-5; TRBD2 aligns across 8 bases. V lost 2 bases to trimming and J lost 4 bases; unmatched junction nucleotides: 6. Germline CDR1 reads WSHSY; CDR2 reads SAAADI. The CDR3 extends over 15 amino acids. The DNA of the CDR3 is TGCGCCAGCAGTGAGAGCGGGAGTAGGGGAGAGACCCAGTACTTC. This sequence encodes CASSESGSRGETQYF.

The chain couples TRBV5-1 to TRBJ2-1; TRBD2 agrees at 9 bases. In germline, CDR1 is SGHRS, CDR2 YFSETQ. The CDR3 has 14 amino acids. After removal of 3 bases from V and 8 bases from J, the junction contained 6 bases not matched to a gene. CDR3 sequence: CASSYSGREDEQFF. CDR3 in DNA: TGCGCCAGCAGCTATAGCGGGAGAGAGGATGAGCAGTTCTTC. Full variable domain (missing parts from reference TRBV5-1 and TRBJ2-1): KAGVTQTPRYLIKTRGQQVTLSCSPISGHRSVSWYQQTPGQGLQFLFEYFSETQRNKGNFPGRFSGRQFSNSRSEMNVSTLELGDSALYLCASSYSGREDEQFFGPGTRLTVL.

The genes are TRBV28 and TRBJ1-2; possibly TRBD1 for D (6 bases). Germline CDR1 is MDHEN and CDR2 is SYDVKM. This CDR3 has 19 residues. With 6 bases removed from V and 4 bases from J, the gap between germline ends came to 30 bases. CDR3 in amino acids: CASSVAPYWTADDPYGYTF. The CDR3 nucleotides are TGTGCCAGCAGCGTGGCCCCTTACTGGACAGCGGATGACCCCTATGGCTACACCTTC.

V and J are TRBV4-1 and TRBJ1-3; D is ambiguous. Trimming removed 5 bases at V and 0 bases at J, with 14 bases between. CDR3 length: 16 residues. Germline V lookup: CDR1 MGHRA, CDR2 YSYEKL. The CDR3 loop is CASSSYGPSSGNTIYF. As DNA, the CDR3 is TGCGCCAGCAGCTCTTACGGTCCTAGCTCTGGAAACACCATATATTTT.

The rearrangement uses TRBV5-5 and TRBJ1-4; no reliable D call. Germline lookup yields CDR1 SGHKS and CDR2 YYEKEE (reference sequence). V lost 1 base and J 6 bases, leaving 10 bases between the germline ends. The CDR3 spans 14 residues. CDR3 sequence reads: CASSLLGGDEKLFF. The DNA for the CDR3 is TGTGCCAGCAGCTTGTTGGGCGGGGATGAAAAACTGTTTTTT.

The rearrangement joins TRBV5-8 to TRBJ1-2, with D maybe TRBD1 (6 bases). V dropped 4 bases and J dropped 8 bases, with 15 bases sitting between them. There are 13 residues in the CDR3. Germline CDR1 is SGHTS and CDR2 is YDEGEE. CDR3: CASSATQGLGYTF. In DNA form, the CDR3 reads TGTGCCAGCAGCGCAACACAGGGCCTCGGCTACACCTTC.

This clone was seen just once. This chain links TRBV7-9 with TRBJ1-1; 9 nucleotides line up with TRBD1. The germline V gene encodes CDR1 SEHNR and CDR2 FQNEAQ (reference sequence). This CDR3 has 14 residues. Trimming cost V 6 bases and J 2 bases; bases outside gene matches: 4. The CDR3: CASRIQGANTEAFF. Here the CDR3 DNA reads TGTGCCAGCAGGATACAGGGGGCCAACACTGAAGCTTTCTTT.

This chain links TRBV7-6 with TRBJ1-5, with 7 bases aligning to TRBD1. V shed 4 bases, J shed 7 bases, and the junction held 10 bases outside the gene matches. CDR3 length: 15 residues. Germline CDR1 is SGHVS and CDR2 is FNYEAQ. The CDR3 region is CASSSSTGKYQPQHF. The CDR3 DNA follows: TGTGCCAGCAGCTCGTCGACAGGGAAGTACCAGCCCCAGCATTTT.

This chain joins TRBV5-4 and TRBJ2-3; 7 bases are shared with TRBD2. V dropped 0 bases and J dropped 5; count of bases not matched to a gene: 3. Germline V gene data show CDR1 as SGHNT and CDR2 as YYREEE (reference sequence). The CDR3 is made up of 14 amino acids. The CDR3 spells CASSLEREGDTQYF. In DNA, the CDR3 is TGTGCCAGCAGCTTGGAAAGGGAGGGAGATACGCAGTATTTT.